Presented here are 30 T cell receptor delta chains from one specimen sequenced in a study of Vδ1+ human thymocytes. Study-wide findings and caveats: In the thymus, TRG and TRD repertoires looked highly polyclonal with Gaussian CDR3 lengths.

The template was reverse-transcribed extracted RNA. Pooled V-gene forward primers with one constant-region reverse primer generated the CDR3 amplicons by multiplex PCR. TCRdb re-called clones from the multiplex PCR reads via CATT. The sample contains 80,000 or so delta-chain clones, around 30% of which appear only once. No antigens are known for them. The sample comprised Vdelta1+ gamma-delta thymocytes from the thymus. Subset denoted: FACS-sorted CD3+ TCRalphabeta- TCRVdelta1+ TCRVdelta2- thymocytes. These receptors originate from a boy under three years old who had congenital heart surgery.

The V and J genes are TRDV1 and TRDJ1, with a possible D match to TRDD3 (6 bases). The CDR3 totals 17 residues. From germline, CDR1 is TSWWSYY and CDR2 QGS. The V gene lost 4 bases and the J gene lost 4 bases, with 22 bases spanning the gap. The CDR3 DNA follows: TGTGCTCTTGGGGTAATACGCTGGGGATCTTCCATCGATAAACTCATCTTT. Amino acids: CALGVIRWGSSIDKLIF.

This clone occurred a few times. V is TRDV1 and J is TRDJ1, with 10 bases that match TRDD3. The CDR3 is made up of 21 amino acids. Germline-derived CDR1 and CDR2 are TSWWSYY and QGS. The V segment lost 2 bases and the J segment 0 bases; nucleotides outside the gene matches: 18. This chain's CDR3 is CALGEWGRSFRTGGYTDKLIF. CDR3 DNA: TGTGCTCTTGGGGAATGGGGCAGGTCCTTCCGTACTGGGGGATACACCGATAAACTCATCTTT.

Only a few counts were recorded for this clone. The gene calls are TRDV1 and TRDJ1, with a tentative D call TRDD3 (6 bases). CDR1 is TSWWSYY and CDR2 is QGS in the germline V gene. There are 19 residues in the CDR3. V was trimmed by 5 bases and J by 0 bases, leaving 25 bases between them. CDR3 DNA: TGTGCTCTTGGGCAGTGGGCTGGGGATCCCCTTGAGGACACCGATAAACTCATCTTT. Protein: CALGQWAGDPLEDTDKLIF.

This clone came up a few times. The chain combines TRDV1 with TRDJ1; D is undetermined. Trimming left V 2 bases short and J 6 bases short, with 16 bases between. Germline CDR1 and CDR2: TSWWSYY and QGS. The CDR3 length is 15 residues. The CDR3 DNA reads TGTGCTCTTGGGGAAATGACGCTCGTGGTGAATAAACTCATCTTT. Translation: CALGEMTLVVNKLIF.

This chain uses TRDV1 with TRDJ1; D remains ambiguous. Germline V gene lookup returns CDR1 TSWWSYY and CDR2 QGS. Trimming removed 2 bases at V and 0 bases at J, with 16 bases between. The CDR3 extends over 17 amino acids. In DNA, the CDR3 is TGTGCTCTTGGGGAAGCGGGGCTTACTCACTACACCGATAAACTCATCTTT. Translation: CALGEAGLTHYTDKLIF.

This chain links TRDV1 with TRDJ1, with 13 bases identical to TRDD3. Germline CDR1 TSWWSYY, CDR2 QGS. CDR3 length equals 24 residues. The ends lost 2 bases at V and 1 base at J; junction bases unmatched: 25. Written as DNA, the CDR3 is TGTGCTCTTGGGGAAATCCAGCGTTCCCACAAGTACTGGGGGATACGAAGGATCACCGATAAACTCATCTTT. Amino acid sequence: CALGEIQRSHKYWGIRRITDKLIF.

The genes are TRDV1 and TRDJ1; 12 bases are a match to TRDD3. Germline values: CDR1 TSWWSYY, CDR2 QGS. The CDR3 runs to 22 residues. Germline trimming cut 1 base from V and 1 base from J; bases unmatched to any gene: 19. The CDR3 nucleotides read TGTGCTCTTGGGGAACCGGGCCTACGTATTCTGGGGGATACGCTCCGCACCGATAAACTCATCTTT. Protein: CALGEPGLRILGDTLRTDKLIF.

The chain is built from TRDV1 and TRDJ1; 9 bases align to TRDD2. CDR1 and CDR2 (germline): TSWWSYY, QGS. V was pared by 3 bases and J by 0 bases, with 14 bases of the junction left unmatched. The CDR3 consists of 19 residues. CDR3 sequence reads: CALGDPLPTLAEYTDKLIF. CDR3 bases: TGTGCTCTTGGGGATCCCCTTCCTACCCTAGCCGAATACACCGATAAACTCATCTTT.

The chain combines TRDV1 with TRDJ1; possible D gene TRDD2, 6 bases. Trimming took off 1 base at V and 9 bases at J, with 33 bases between the two ends. Germline V gene data show CDR1 as TSWWSYY and CDR2 as QGS. CDR3 length equals 20 residues. The CDR3 region has the DNA TGTGCTCTTGGGGAACCCCAGTGGAATCCTACGACCCTCGGGGAAAGTGAACTCATCTTT. Residues: CALGEPQWNPTTLGESELIF.

The chain recombines TRDV2 with TRDJ1; D may correspond to TRDD2 or TRDD3 (5 bases each). The CDR3 loop spans 13 amino acids. CDR1 and CDR2 (germline): GEAIGNYY, EKD. V lost 9 bases and J lost 4, with 17 bases in between. DNA of the CDR3: TGTGCCACGTGGGGACTTCCCTACGATAAACTCATCTTT. It yields the protein CATWGLPYDKLIF.

V is TRDV1 and J is TRDJ1, with 7 nucleotides matching TRDD3. V lost 5 bases to trimming and J lost 3 bases; unmatched junction nucleotides: 24. The CDR3 is 20 amino acids. Germline CDR1 is TSWWSYY and CDR2 is QGS. The CDR3 nucleotides read TGTGCTCTTGGGCTCGAACCAAGCCTCTACCGTCCCACTGGGGCCGATAAACTCATCTTT. It encodes CALGLEPSLYRPTGADKLIF.

This clone was seen many times. This rearrangement joins TRDV2 to TRDJ1, with 7 bases that match TRDD3. V shed 0 bases and J 0 bases; nucleotides not matched to a gene: 18. CDR1 and CDR2 (germline): GEAIGNYY, EKD. There are 20 residues in the CDR3. The CDR3 region has the DNA TGTGCCTGTGACACCGTCCGCTGGGGGTTGCGATTAGAGTACACCGATAAACTCATCTTT. Residues: CACDTVRWGLRLEYTDKLIF.

The chain carries TRDV1 and TRDJ1; 10 bases map to TRDD3. This CDR3 comprises 22 residues. J gave up 4 bases and V 1 base, and 24 bases lay outside the gene matches. CDR1 is TSWWSYY and CDR2 is QGS in the germline V gene. The CDR3 sequence is CALGERSYVGGYVPLWLDKLIF. The CDR3 DNA reads as TGTGCTCTTGGGGAACGATCCTACGTCGGGGGATACGTCCCCTTATGGCTCGATAAACTCATCTTT.

The chain joins TRDV3 to TRDJ3; D gene ambiguous. The CDR3 spans 13 residues. The germline gives CDR1 TVYSNPD, CDR2 GDNSRS (reference sequence). The V and J ends lost 2 bases and 2 bases respectively, with 4 bases between them. In DNA, the CDR3 is TGTGCCTTTCCAACCTGGGACACCCGACAGATGTTTTTC. Protein product: CAFPTWDTRQMFF.

The chain employs TRDV2 and TRDJ1; 13 bases map to TRDD3. CDR1 is GEAIGNYY and CDR2 is EKD in the germline V gene. Trimming cost V 9 bases and J 6 bases; bases outside gene matches: 24. The CDR3 is 19 amino acids. This chain's CDR3 is CAGTFLGSPLGDTPYKLIF. The CDR3 DNA reads TGTGCCGGAACCTTCCTAGGCTCCCCACTGGGGGATACGCCCTATAAACTCATCTTT.

J is TRDJ1 and V is TRDV1, with D possibly called TRDD2 or TRDD3 (9 bases each). Germline V gives CDR1 TSWWSYY, CDR2 QGS. The CDR3 length is 25 residues. V was shortened by 1 base and J by 0 bases, with 39 bases between the two germline ends. CDR3 in amino acids: CALGEPPSYVTWGMWPRLYTDKLIF. CDR3 sequence (DNA): TGTGCTCTTGGGGAACCGCCTTCCTACGTGACCTGGGGGATGTGGCCGAGACTGTACACCGATAAACTCATCTTT.

The chain joins TRDV1 to TRDJ1; 8 positions agree with TRDD3. Trimming at V came to 6 bases and at J to 0 bases, leaving 24 bases not matched to a gene. Germline V lookup: CDR1 TSWWSYY, CDR2 QGS. The CDR3 spans 21 residues. The CDR3 here is CALGEAFPRGPGGPYTDKLIF. The CDR3 DNA sequence: TGTGCTCTTGGAGAGGCCTTCCCCCGCGGTCCTGGGGGACCCTACACCGATAAACTCATCTTT.

This clone has a handful of counts. The chain uses TRDV1 and TRDJ1; 10 nucleotides agree with TRDD3. Trimming at V came to 1 base and at J to 7 bases, leaving 24 bases not matched to a gene. Germline V lookup: CDR1 TSWWSYY, CDR2 QGS. The CDR3 consists of 21 residues. CDR3 in amino acids: CALGEPAFPLNWGIRTPKLIF. For the CDR3, the DNA is TGTGCTCTTGGGGAACCCGCCTTCCCCCTAAACTGGGGGATCAGGACCCCTAAACTCATCTTT.

This clone was found a few times. This sequence joins TRDV1 and TRDJ1; 11 positions agree with TRDD3. The CDR3 is made up of 21 amino acids. J lost 3 bases, V lost 3 bases, and 21 bases had no gene match. Germline CDR1 and CDR2: TSWWSYY and QGS. The CDR3 is CALGEFLVWGIPASTADKLIF. The CDR3 bases are TGTGCTCTTGGGGAGTTCCTTGTCTGGGGGATACCAGCGTCAACAGCCGATAAACTCATCTTT.

The gene calls are TRDV1 and TRDJ1; D perhaps matches TRDD3 (5 bases). CDR1 is TSWWSYY and CDR2 is QGS in the germline V gene. V lost 3 bases to trimming and J lost 10 bases, with 18 bases between them. The CDR3 is made up of 14 amino acids. CDR3 coding DNA: TGTGCTCTTGGGGAGTATCGGGGAGACGAGAGACTCATCTTT. It is translated as CALGEYRGDERLIF.

This clone was counted between two and nine times. J is TRDJ1 and V is TRDV1; the match to TRDD3 covers 11 bases. Germline V gene sequence: CDR1 TSWWSYY, CDR2 QGS. Losses at the gene ends were 2 bases for V and 8 bases for J; bases not matched to a gene: 25. The CDR3 contains 21 residues. CDR3 loop: CALGEFLRGWGIRVSPAKLIF. Written as DNA, the CDR3 is TGTGCTCTTGGGGAATTCCTACGGGGATGGGGGATACGCGTATCCCCCGCCAAACTCATCTTT.

The gene calls are TRDV2 and TRDJ1; 8 bases are shared with TRDD3. V shed 0 bases and J 0 bases; nucleotides not matched to a gene: 11. This CDR3 contains 18 residues. In germline, CDR1 is GEAIGNYY, CDR2 EKD. DNA for the CDR3: TGTGCCTGTGACACCGTACTGGGGGTTTTTAAGTACACCGATAAACTCATCTTT. It encodes CACDTVLGVFKYTDKLIF.

This clone has a handful of counts. The chain carries TRDV1 and TRDJ2; 9 bases are a match to TRDD3. There are 18 residues in the CDR3. CDR1 is TSWWSYY and CDR2 is QGS in the germline V gene. The V and J ends lost 4 bases and 0 bases, in that order; junction bases with no gene match: 9. The DNA for the CDR3 is TGTGCTCTTGGGGGATCGGGGGGATACCGGCCTTTGACAGCACAACTCTTCTTT. This encodes CALGGSGGYRPLTAQLFF.

The V gene is TRDV1, the J gene TRDJ1; TRDD3 agrees at 7 bases. The germline CDR1 and CDR2 sequences are TSWWSYY and QGS. This CDR3 comprises 19 residues. J lost 1 base, V lost 0 bases, and 14 bases had no gene match. For the CDR3, the DNA is TGTGCTCTTGGGGAACTAAACCTACAGGGATGGGGGACCACCGATAAACTCATCTTT. It translates to CALGELNLQGWGTTDKLIF.

V is TRDV1 and J is TRDJ1; 12 positions agree with TRDD3. V lost 1 base, J lost 3 bases, and 18 bases stayed unmatched. CDR1 and CDR2 from the germline V gene are TSWWSYY and QGS. The CDR3 is made up of 21 amino acids. In DNA, the CDR3 is TGTGCTCTTGGGGAACGCCCGTCATTCGGACTATACTGGGGGATACCCGATAAACTCATCTTT. As protein: CALGERPSFGLYWGIPDKLIF.

This clone appeared a few times. The chain couples TRDV1 to TRDJ1; D gene uncertain. Germline values: CDR1 TSWWSYY, CDR2 QGS. The CDR3 sequence is 13 residues long. V dropped 8 bases and J dropped 3 bases, with 13 bases sitting between them. The chain's CDR3 is CALSRRDPDKLIF. The CDR3 coding sequence is TGTGCTCTTTCCCGGAGAGATCCCGATAAACTCATCTTT.

The chain has TRDV1 and TRDJ1; 11 bases map to TRDD3. The germline V gene has CDR1 TSWWSYY and CDR2 QGS. Trimming at V came to 2 bases and at J to 4 bases, leaving 21 bases not matched to a gene. The CDR3 consists of 21 residues. The CDR3 loop reads CALGEKSLPRDWGIFGDKLIF. In DNA form, the CDR3 reads TGTGCTCTTGGGGAAAAATCCCTTCCTAGGGACTGGGGGATATTCGGCGATAAACTCATCTTT.

The rearrangement links TRDV1 to TRDJ1; the D call may be TRDD2 or TRDD3 (5 bases each). V lost 9 bases to trimming and J lost 9 bases, with 29 bases between them. Germline CDR1 is TSWWSYY and CDR2 is QGS. The CDR3 length is 16 residues. CDR3 amino acids: CALGVPVGSTRSQLIF. DNA of the CDR3: TGTGCTCTCGGCGTTCCTGTGGGGTCGACGCGCTCTCAACTCATCTTT.

The rearrangement joins TRDV1 to TRDJ1; possibly TRDD3 for D (8 bases). The CDR3 is 23 residues long. Germline V gene lookup returns CDR1 TSWWSYY and CDR2 QGS. V dropped 0 bases and J dropped 3 bases, with 35 bases sitting between them. In nucleotides, the CDR3 is TGTGCTCTTGGGGAACTGGTCTTCCTAAGGAACTACTGGGGATACCCGGCGGCCGATAAACTCATCTTT. This sequence encodes CALGELVFLRNYWGYPAADKLIF.

The gene calls are TRDV1 and TRDJ1; 10 positions match TRDD3. This CDR3 contains 24 residues. With 2 bases clipped from V and 0 bases from J, the junction kept 27 bases outside the gene matches. In germline, CDR1 is TSWWSYY, CDR2 QGS. This chain's CDR3 is CALGEKVAESNVGDTHCHTDKLIF. As DNA, the CDR3 is TGTGCTCTTGGGGAAAAAGTCGCCGAGTCTAATGTGGGGGATACTCACTGTCACACCGATAAACTCATCTTT.